The present TCR beta chain was sequenced within a study of T cells in Graves' hyperthyroidism and ophthalmopathy. CDR3 size: 14 residues. Germline V CDR1 and CDR2: DFQATT, SNEGSKA (reference sequence). Findings and limits, study-wide: Patients with ophthalmopathy were separated from those with stable hyperthyroidism by a 13 V-J model. Peripheral blood also featured most of the thyroid clonotypes expanded above 0.001.

As to this clonotype: Antigen: not known. At one boundary the junction diverges from the germline segment, which might be a read error.

With duration under 3 months, ophthalmopathy was active: Clinical Activity Score at least 3, NOSPECS at least 4. The source material, RNA transcripts, was used to amplify TCR beta CDR3 regions. During a first-round RT-PCR of the TCR CDR3, the HTBI primer set was used. TCRdb re-called the multiplex PCR reads through MiXCR, storing one row per CDR3 protein. The sample consists of 250,000 to 400,000 distinct CDR3 sequences, roughly 13% of them appearing once. Sequenced: blood. The chain combines TRBV20-1 with TRBJ1-1; D remains unclear. This TCR was sampled from a middle-aged woman with Graves' ophthalmopathy. Written as DNA, the CDR3 is TGCAGTGCTAGAGATAGACGGAAATACACTGAAACTGTCTTT. Its protein is CSARDRRKYTETVF.